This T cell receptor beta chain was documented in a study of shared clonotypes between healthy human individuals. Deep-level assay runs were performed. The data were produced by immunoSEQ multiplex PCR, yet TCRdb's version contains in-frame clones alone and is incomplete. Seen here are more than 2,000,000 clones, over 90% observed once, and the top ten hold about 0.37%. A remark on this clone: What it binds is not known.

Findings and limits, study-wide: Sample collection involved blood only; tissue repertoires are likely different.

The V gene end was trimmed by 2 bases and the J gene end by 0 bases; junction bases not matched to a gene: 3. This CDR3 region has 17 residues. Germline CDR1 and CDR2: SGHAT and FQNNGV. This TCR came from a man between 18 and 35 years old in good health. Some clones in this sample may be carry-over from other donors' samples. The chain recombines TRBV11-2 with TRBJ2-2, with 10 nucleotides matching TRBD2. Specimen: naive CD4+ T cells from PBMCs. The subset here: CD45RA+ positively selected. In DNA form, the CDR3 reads TGTGCCAGCAGCTTATTAGGACTAGCGGCGAACACCGGGGAGCTGTTTTTT. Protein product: CASSLLGLAANTGELFF. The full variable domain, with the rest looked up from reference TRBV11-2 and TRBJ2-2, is EAGVAQSPRYKIIEKRQSVAFWCNPISGHATLYWYQQILGQGPKLLIQFQNNGVVDDSQLPKDRFSAERLKGVDSTLKIQPAKLEDSAVYLCASSLLGLAANTGELFFGEGSRLTVL.